These 23 T cell receptor beta chains originate from one sample sequenced in a study of brain metastases from non-small cell lung cancer. Repertoires were generated with immunoSEQ multiplex PCR, while TCRdb's copy carries only in-frame clones and drops some. Its clone listing holds about 50 clones. Sequencing was done on a sample of tissue from a brain metastasis. The receptors shown here come from a donor aged 40 or older with non-small cell lung cancer.

V and J are TRBV18 and TRBJ2-5; 10 positions agree with TRBD1. This CDR3 comprises 16 residues. J lost 2 bases, V lost 5 bases, and 8 bases had no gene match. Per the germline V gene, CDR1 is KGHSH and CDR2 is LQKENI. Here the CDR3 DNA reads TGTGCCAGCTCAGTCAGACAGGGGGCTTCACAAGAGACCCAGTACTTC. As protein: CASSVRQGASQETQYF.

V is TRBV28 and J is TRBJ2-1, with 10 bases identical to TRBD2. The germline gives CDR1 MDHEN, CDR2 SYDVKM. This CDR3 is 16 amino acids long. The V segment lost 6 bases and the J segment 0 bases; nucleotides outside the gene matches: 5. In DNA form, the CDR3 reads TGTGCCAGCAGCAGGACTAGCGGAAGCTCCTACAATGAGCAGTTCTTC. Protein sequence: CASSRTSGSSYNEQFF.

The chain carries TRBV29-1 and TRBJ2-3, with 11 bases that match TRBD2. The CDR3 totals 14 residues. V lost 3 bases to trimming and J lost 4 bases; unmatched junction nucleotides: 3. The germline V gene has CDR1 SQVTM and CDR2 ANQGSEA. The CDR3 DNA reads TGCAGCGTTGACTCTAGCGGGAGGTCAGATACGCAGTATTTT. Translating it yields CSVDSSGRSDTQYF.

The rearrangement uses TRBV14 and TRBJ1-1, with TRBD1 matching over 9 bases. V gave up 2 bases and J gave up 4 bases; unmatched junction bases: 5. The CDR3 has 15 residues. Germline CDR1 SGHDN, CDR2 FVKESK. Written as DNA, the CDR3 is TGTGCCAGCAGCCAAACAGGGGGCGCGAGCACTGAAGCTTTCTTT. Its protein product is CASSQTGGASTEAFF.

The chain has TRBV9 and TRBJ2-3, with 11 positions matching TRBD2. The CDR3 runs to 14 residues. Germline values: CDR1 SGDLS, CDR2 YYNGEE. The junction had 5 bases not matched to a gene; V was cut back by 3 bases and J by 8 bases. The chain's CDR3 is CASSGSLAGGTQYF. CDR3 in DNA: TGTGCCAGCAGCGGTTCCCTAGCGGGAGGTACGCAGTATTTT.

This sequence joins TRBV7-6 and TRBJ2-2; D is unclear. The CDR3 consists of 13 residues. Germline assignment: CDR1 SGHVS and CDR2 FNYEAQ. V lost 5 bases and J 1 base, leaving 5 bases between the germline ends. CDR3 DNA sequence: TGTGCCAGCAGCCCCCAGAACACCGGGGAGCTGTTTTTT. Its protein product is CASSPQNTGELFF.

The V call is TRBV6-6, the J call TRBJ2-4, with 9 nucleotides matching TRBD1. The length of the CDR3 is 14 residues. V shed 7 bases and J 4 bases; nucleotides not matched to a gene: 5. The germline gives CDR1 MNHNY, CDR2 SVGAGI (reference sequence). Written as DNA, the CDR3 is TGTGCCAGCAACTATGGACAGGGGAAAAACATTCAGTACTTC. It is translated as CASNYGQGKNIQYF.

The chain has TRBV5-1 and TRBJ2-3, with D maybe TRBD1 (6 bases). Germline V CDR1 and CDR2: SGHRS, YFSETQ. The CDR3 is made up of 14 amino acids. V lost 5 bases, J lost 2 bases, and 12 bases lay in between. The CDR3 DNA reads TGCGCCAGCAGTTTGACAGGATCCACAGATACGCAGTATTTT. It encodes CASSLTGSTDTQYF.

The chain links TRBV19 to TRBJ2-1; D uncertain. Trimming took 7 bases from V and 4 from J, leaving 8 bases between them. The V gene's germline CDR1 is LNHDA and CDR2 SQIVND (reference sequence). The length of the CDR3 is 12 residues. DNA of the CDR3: TGTGCCAGTATGCAGCATTACAATGAGCAGTTCTTC. Translating it yields CASMQHYNEQFF.

The chain couples TRBV10-1 to TRBJ2-3; 10 nucleotides match TRBD2. The germline V gene encodes CDR1 WNHNN and CDR2 SYGVQD (reference sequence). The J segment lost 1 base and the V segment lost 3 bases, leaving 16 bases of the junction unmatched. The CDR3 sequence is 20 residues long. CDR3 in amino acids: CASSESSRSSGRVGTDTQYF. In DNA, the CDR3 is TGCGCCAGCAGTGAATCGAGTCGGAGCAGCGGGAGGGTCGGCACAGATACGCAGTATTTT.

The sample holds one count of this clone. The V and J genes are TRBV28 and TRBJ2-7, with a possible D match to TRBD1 (5 bases). The V end was cut by 7 bases, the J end by 5 bases, with 15 bases between. Germline V gives CDR1 MDHEN, CDR2 SYDVKM. This CDR3 has 13 amino acids. This chain's CDR3 is CASTLARQNEQYF. DNA for the CDR3: TGTGCCAGCACCCTGGCGCGACAGAACGAGCAGTACTTC.

The CDR3 DNA reads TGTGCCACCAGTATTGGGGGGATGGGGAACACTGAAGCTTTCTTT. Protein: CATSIGGMGNTEAFF. The chain joins TRBV24-1 to TRBJ1-1, with D perhaps TRBD1 (5 bases). Germline loops: CDR1 KGHDR, CDR2 SFDVKD. Trimming stripped 6 bases from V and 1 base from J, with 14 bases between. CDR3 length: 15 residues.

With regard to this clone: A junction end diverges from the germline sequence, so it may reflect a read error. The chain carries TRBV24-1 and TRBJ2-3; D is possibly TRBD1 (6 bases). CDR3 length: 15 residues. Germline V CDR1 and CDR2: KGHDR, SFDVKD. As DNA, the CDR3 is TGTGCCACTAGTGACCATACAGGGTACACAGATACGCAGTATTTT. Encoded protein: CATSDHTGYTDTQYF.

The rearrangement joins TRBV9 to TRBJ2-2; 12 nucleotides line up with TRBD2. This CDR3 is built from 18 residues. Germline V CDR1 and CDR2: SGDLS, YYNGEE. Germline trimming cut 0 bases from V and 4 bases from J; bases unmatched to any gene: 7. The CDR3 DNA follows: TGTGCCAGCAGCGTAGGCCTAGCGGGAGGGCCGCTCACCGGGGAGCTGTTTTTT. Amino acids: CASSVGLAGGPLTGELFF.

This sequence joins TRBV3-1 (or the pseudogene TRBV3-2) and TRBJ2-5, with D unresolved. The CDR3 contains 16 residues. Trimming took 3 bases from V and 5 from J, leaving 19 bases between them. The germline gives CDR1 LGHDT, CDR2 YNNKEL (reference sequence). For the CDR3, the DNA is TGTGCCAGCAGCCAGTATAGTCTTTCTTTCTCTGAGACCCAGTACTTC. As protein: CASSQYSLSFSETQYF.

The gene calls are TRBV30 and TRBJ1-1; D uncertain. The germline V and J ends were trimmed by 0 bases and 6 bases, with 5 bases remaining between them. Germline V gene sequence: CDR1 GTSNPN, CDR2 SVGIG (reference sequence). The CDR3 is 11 amino acids. This CDR3 is CAWSVRAEAFF. The DNA of the CDR3 is TGTGCCTGGAGTGTACGCGCTGAAGCTTTCTTT.

This chain connects TRBV7-2 to TRBJ2-1; TRBD2 agrees at 9 bases. Germline CDR1 is SGHTA and CDR2 is FQGNSA. This CDR3 contains 16 residues. Trimming took 1 base from V and 5 from J; bases not matched to a gene: 6. Written as DNA, the CDR3 is TGTGCCAGCAGCTTAGGAGGTAGCGGGAGCAACAATGAGCAGTTCTTC. It is translated as CASSLGGSGSNNEQFF.

The chain carries TRBV18 and TRBJ2-7; unclear D gene. Germline CDR1 is KGHSH and CDR2 is LQKENI. V lost 3 bases, J lost 4 bases, and 7 bases lay in between. The CDR3 sequence is 12 residues long. As DNA, the CDR3 is TGTGCCAGCTCACCTTTGGAATACGAGCAGTACTTC. Its protein is CASSPLEYEQYF.

The J gene is TRBJ1-2, the V gene TRBV5-1; 9 bases match TRBD1. With V trimmed by 0 bases and J by 4 bases, 7 bases remained unmatched. Looked up from germline, CDR1 is SGHRS and CDR2 is YFSETQ. The CDR3 is 16 amino acids. CDR3 protein: CASSLDPTGQGYGYTF. The CDR3 nucleotides are TGCGCCAGCAGCTTGGATCCAACGGGACAGGGCTATGGCTACACCTTC.

The rearrangement joins TRBV12-5 to TRBJ2-7; no reliable D call. Germline values: CDR1 LGHNT, CDR2 FRNRAP. This CDR3 has 13 residues. Trimming took off 2 bases at V and 2 bases at J, with 7 bases between the two ends. The DNA for the CDR3 is TGTGCTAGTGGTTTGACTGGGACCTACGAGCAGTACTTC. It translates to CASGLTGTYEQYF.

Of note for this clone: No conserved phenylalanine or tryptophan is present at the end of the CDR3, so a read error is the likely explanation. It is unclear where the CDR3 begins or ends on the DNA, so no DNA is shown, and the CDR3 is as TCRdb lists it. The chain recombines TRBV30 with TRBJ1-1; the table's D call, TRBD1, has no DNA check behind it. The CDR3 is 15 residues long, ends included. Germline lookup yields CDR1 GTSNPN and CDR2 SVGIG (reference sequence). The CDR3: CAWLGRGMSVITTRR.

This clone was found once. J is TRBJ2-7 and V is TRBV5-1; D gene unclear. Trimming took 0 bases from V and 6 from J, leaving 4 bases between them. Germline-derived CDR1 and CDR2 are SGHRS and YFSETQ. The CDR3 spans 11 residues. The CDR3 region has the DNA TGCGCCAGCAGCTTGGCCCCCGAGCAGTACTTC. It encodes CASSLAPEQYF. Full variable domain (rest looked up from reference TRBV5-1 and TRBJ2-7): KAGVTQTPRYLIKTRGQQVTLSCSPISGHRSVSWYQQTPGQGLQFLFEYFSETQRNKGNFPGRFSGRQFSNSRSEMNVSTLELGDSALYLCASSLAPEQYFGPGTRLTVT.

This rearrangement joins TRBV18 to TRBJ2-7; D might be TRBD2 (5 bases). CDR3 size: 17 residues. V was shortened by 4 bases and J by 1 base, with 20 bases between the two germline ends. CDR1 KGHSH and CDR2 LQKENI come from the germline V gene. CDR3 sequence: CASSREHSSNPSYEQYF. For the CDR3, the DNA is TGTGCCAGCTCACGAGAGCACTCTAGCAACCCATCCTACGAGCAGTACTTC.